The 14 T cell receptor beta chains in this list originate from one sample, sequenced in a study of CD8+CD57+ T cells in acquired aplastic anemia (dated 2018 in TCRdb). Sequenced on an Illumina HiSeq 2000. Genomic DNA served as template for TCR beta VDJ combination and CDR3 sequence profiling. TCRdb took the public reads, trimmed them with fastp at Q25, ran MiXCR for clone calling and kept in-frame beta chains. Rows with a matching CDR3 protein are joined into one entry that keeps the most common DNA and genes. The sample table contains hundreds of thousands of distinct CDR3 sequences; only one count was recorded for 65% to 75% of them. The top ten clonotypes cover around 4% of the sample. Sequencing used sorted CD4+, CD8+, or CD8+CD57+ T cells (not recorded which) from PBMCs. The receptor source for this set is a human donor in good health, serving as a control.

The J gene is TRBJ2-3, the V gene TRBV20-1; 7 bases match TRBD1. Germline V gene lookup returns CDR1 DFQATT and CDR2 SNEGSKA (reference sequence). With V trimmed by 6 bases and J by 2 bases, 17 bases remained unmatched. This CDR3 has 17 residues. CDR3: CSARPPVRGQYTDTQYF. CDR3 nucleotides: TGCAGTGCGCGACCGCCGGTCCGGGGACAGTACACAGATACGCAGTATTTT.

The rearrangement joins TRBV5-8 to TRBJ1-6; no firm D call. The CDR3 has 16 residues. CDR1 is SGHTS, CDR2 YDEGEE, per germline. With 6 bases removed from V and 2 bases from J, the gap between germline ends came to 15 bases. CDR3 residues: CASTGDASAYNSPLHF. DNA for the CDR3: TGTGCCAGCACCGGAGACGCTAGCGCCTATAATTCACCCCTCCACTTT.

V is TRBV11-2 and J is TRBJ1-1; D remains unclear. This CDR3 comprises 13 residues. The germline CDR1 and CDR2 sequences are SGHAT and FQNNGV. V lost 6 bases and J 7 bases, leaving 15 bases between the germline ends. As DNA, the CDR3 is TGTGCCAGCAGACGGTTGACGGCGGGTGAAGCTTTCTTT. Translating gives CASRRLTAGEAFF.

Concerning this clonotype: It is unclear where the CDR3 begins or ends on the DNA, so no DNA is shown, and the CDR3 is as TCRdb lists it. This chain uses TRBV7-9 with TRBJ2-1; TRBD2 was called by the table and not checked on the DNA. Germline CDR1 is SEHNR and CDR2 is FQNEAQ (reference sequence). Termini included, the CDR3 measures 15 amino acids. The CDR3 is CASSYRDPVLRAKFF.

As concerns this clonotype: The CDR3 carries no conserved terminal phenylalanine or tryptophan, so it likely arises from a read error. Because the CDR3's place on the DNA is in doubt, the DNA is left out and the CDR3 is given as listed by TCRdb. The gene calls are TRBV7-2 and TRBJ2-3; no check of the table's D call, TRBD1, against the DNA was made. The CDR3 is made up of 13 amino acids, end residues included. CDR1 and CDR2 from the germline V gene are SGHTA and FQGNSA. The CDR3 reads CASSSGGADQPQL.

The chain employs TRBV20-1 and TRBJ1-2; no clear D gene. Deletions cut 6 bases from V and 6 bases from J, with 11 bases between. This CDR3 is 11 amino acids long. Germline CDR1 reads DFQATT; CDR2 reads SNEGSKA (reference sequence). The CDR3 nucleotides are TGCAGTGCCGACAACAGCAATGGCTACACCTTC. Amino acids: CSADNSNGYTF.

In its sample, this clonotype was seen a few times. The DNA for the CDR3 is TGTGCCAGCAGTTTACAGGGCTCCTCTGGAAACACCATATATTTT. Amino acid sequence: CASSLQGSSGNTIYF. V is TRBV12-3 or TRBV12-4 and J is TRBJ1-3; D is possibly TRBD1 (5 bases). The V end lost 2 bases, the J end lost 0 bases, and 8 bases lay between the germline ends. The CDR3 is 15 residues long.

This chain uses TRBV13 with TRBJ2-7; a possible D gene is TRBD1 (6 bases). The V and J ends lost 7 bases and 6 bases respectively, with 16 bases between them. The CDR3 sequence is 13 residues long. CDR1 PRHDT and CDR2 FYEKMQ come from the germline V gene (reference sequence). Here the CDR3 DNA reads TGTGCCAGCATCCCGGGCAGGGGACGCGAGCAGTACTTC. Translated: CASIPGRGREQYF.

Concerning this clonotype: A clone one base away is much larger, so this may be a read error. The gene calls are TRBV5-4 and TRBJ1-3; 8 bases fit TRBD1. CDR1 is SGHNT, CDR2 YYREEE, per germline (reference sequence). The CDR3 has 14 amino acids. The DNA for the CDR3 is TGTGTCAGCAGCTCGACAGGGGCGCAGGACACCATATATTTT. Translated, it gives CVSSSTGAQDTIYF.

There are a few counts of this clonotype. The V gene is TRBV28, the J gene TRBJ1-1; a possible D gene is TRBD1 (5 bases). CDR1 and CDR2 (germline): MDHEN, SYDVKM. CDR3 size: 14 residues. The V end lost 5 bases, the J end lost 7 bases, and 17 bases lay between the germline ends. Written as DNA, the CDR3 is TGTGCCAGCAGTGGTCTCGGGGGATACCTTGAAGCTTTCTTT. This translates into CASSGLGGYLEAFF.

About this clonotype itself: This likely comes from a read error, as the CDR3 has no conserved phenylalanine or tryptophan at its end. The DNA is omitted, as the CDR3 cannot be located on it reliably, and the CDR3 follows TCRdb's listing. The chain is built from TRBV7-3 and TRBJ1-2. Germline V CDR1 and CDR2: SGHTA, FQGTGA. The CDR3 spans 13 amino acids, including both terminal residues. CDR3 residues: CASSLLSVQDNSP.

The genes are TRBV5-1 and TRBJ1-6; a possible D gene is TRBD1 (6 bases). V lost 5 bases and J 9 bases, leaving 18 bases between the germline ends. The CDR3 is made up of 15 amino acids. The germline V gene has CDR1 SGHRS and CDR2 YFSETQ. CDR3 DNA sequence: TGCGCCAGCAGACCTCACAGGGAACTCCTTTCACCCCTCCACTTT. It encodes CASRPHRELLSPLHF.

The V gene is TRBV19, the J gene TRBJ2-1; D tentatively reads TRBD1 or TRBD2 (5 bases each). This CDR3 has 17 residues. Germline V gives CDR1 LNHDA, CDR2 SQIVND (reference sequence). The V end was cut by 9 bases, the J end by 1 base, with 22 bases between. CDR3 nucleotide sequence: TGTGCCAGCAGGGACCGGCAGGGCTTACCTTCCTACAATGAGCAGTTCTTC. Translation gives CASRDRQGLPSYNEQFF.

The V gene is TRBV29-1, the J gene TRBJ2-7; D may be TRBD1 (6 bases). Germline-derived CDR1 and CDR2 are SQVTM and ANQGSEA. This CDR3 spans 14 amino acids. V was shortened by 7 bases and J by 6 bases, with 22 bases between the two germline ends. The CDR3 nucleotides read TGCAGCGCTTTGGGTGGGGGCAATGCCGGCGAGCAGTACTTC. Its translation: CSALGGGNAGEQYF.